The 20 T cell receptor beta chains given below trace back to one sample, sequenced in a study of response to subunit inactivated influenza vaccine. MiXCR, run by TCRdb on the RT-PCR reads, gives a single entry per CDR3 protein. Of roughly 540,000 distinct CDR3 sequences in the sample, under 30% were seen once. These data are also associated with another study on T cells expressing NK-cell markers. Per that paper: UMIs accompanied the 5'RACE template switching by which TCR beta cDNA was made.

The sample in question was CD4+ T cells sorted from PBMCs, obtained 11 to 12 days after vaccination. These TCRs come from a man in his forties or fifties who received an inactivated influenza vaccine.

This chain joins TRBV7-3 and TRBJ2-2, with D perhaps TRBD1 or TRBD2 (5 bases each). The CDR3 contains 14 residues. From germline, CDR1 is SGHTA and CDR2 FQGTGA. The V end was cut by 5 bases, the J end by 4 bases, with 11 bases between. The CDR3 sequence is CASSPGPLTGELFF. Written as DNA, the CDR3 is TGTGCCAGCAGCCCGGGACCCCTCACCGGGGAGCTGTTTTTT.

The chain carries TRBV10-3 and TRBJ2-7, with 9 bases matching TRBD2. The V gene end was trimmed by 10 bases and the J gene end by 2 bases; junction bases not matched to a gene: 3. Looked up from germline, CDR1 is ENHRY and CDR2 is SYGVKD. This CDR3 is built from 12 residues. The CDR3 sequence is CATRGGTYEQYF. The CDR3 DNA sequence: TGTGCCACGCGGGGGGGAACCTACGAGCAGTACTTC.

V and J are TRBV12-3 or TRBV12-4 and TRBJ2-2; D is possibly TRBD1 or TRBD2 (5 bases each). The V end lost 7 bases, the J end lost 0 bases, and 12 bases lay between the germline ends. This CDR3 has 15 amino acids. This chain's CDR3 is CASTPGTANTGELFF. CDR3 coding DNA: TGTGCCAGCACCCCGGGGACGGCGAACACCGGGGAGCTGTTTTTT.

The V call is TRBV7-8, the J call TRBJ1-2, with 10 positions matching TRBD1. In germline, CDR1 is SGHVS, CDR2 FQNEAQ. The V segment lost 5 bases and the J segment 0 bases; nucleotides outside the gene matches: 9. The CDR3 runs to 17 residues. The DNA of the CDR3 is TGTGCCAGCAGCCTATTCGGGACAGGGGCTGCTAACTATGGCTACACCTTC. Translated: CASSLFGTGAANYGYTF.

This clonotype was detected many times. This sequence joins TRBV30 and TRBJ1-1; 7 bases are a match to TRBD1. The CDR3 sequence is 15 residues long. Germline CDR1 GTSNPN, CDR2 SVGIG (reference sequence). Trimming removed 5 bases from V and 1 base from J; junction bases left unmatched: 10. Written as DNA, the CDR3 is TGTGCCTGGGCGAAACAGGGGTTGGGGAACACTGAAGCTTTCTTT. Translating gives CAWAKQGLGNTEAFF.

The rearrangement joins TRBV5-1 to TRBJ2-5; D ambiguous. From germline, CDR1 is SGHRS and CDR2 YFSETQ. Between the trimmed V and J ends, which lost 1 base and 2 bases, there was a span of 12 bases. CDR3 length: 15 residues. CDR3 sequence reads: CASSLFVGQQETQYF. CDR3 sequence (DNA): TGCGCCAGCAGCTTGTTCGTAGGGCAGCAAGAGACCCAGTACTTC.

The chain carries TRBV7-6 and TRBJ2-2; 8 positions agree with TRBD1. Per the germline V gene, CDR1 is SGHVS and CDR2 is FNYEAQ. After removal of 5 bases from V and 2 bases from J, the junction contained 4 bases not matched to a gene. The CDR3 is 15 amino acids. The CDR3, as DNA: TGTGCCAGCAGCCGGGGACAGGCCAACACCGGGGAGCTGTTTTTT. This gives the protein CASSRGQANTGELFF.

The chain is built from TRBV21-1 and TRBJ1-1; the table calls TRBD1, which could not be checked here. TRBV21-1 constitutes a pseudogene. This CDR3 comprises 15 residues. The CDR3 reads CASSIRDRGRTEAFF. DNA for the CDR3: TGTGCCAGCAGCATCCGGGACAGGGGTCGAACTGAAGCTTTCTTT.

This clonotype was seen only a few times. J is TRBJ2-1 and V is TRBV7-2, with 16 positions matching TRBD2. The length of the CDR3 is 16 residues. Germline CDR1 is SGHTA and CDR2 is FQGNSA. V was pared by 3 bases and J by 15 bases, with 11 bases of the junction left unmatched. The DNA for the CDR3 is TGTGCCAGCAGCTTGAGCGGGACTAGCGGGGGGGCCTTCCGGTTCTTC. This translates into CASSLSGTSGGAFRFF.

This clonotype was counted a few times. This sequence joins TRBV5-1 and TRBJ1-2; unclear D gene. The CDR3 consists of 14 residues. The germline V gene encodes CDR1 SGHRS and CDR2 YFSETQ. V lost 1 base to trimming and J lost 2 bases, with 9 bases between them. CDR3 coding DNA: TGCGCCAGCAGCTTGTCCGAAAGGAACTATGGCTACACCTTC. It specifies CASSLSERNYGYTF.

The chain recombines TRBV24-1 with TRBJ2-3; 9 bases map to TRBD1. Germline V lookup: CDR1 KGHDR, CDR2 SFDVKD. The CDR3 loop spans 17 amino acids. The ends lost 5 bases at V and 6 bases at J; junction bases unmatched: 14. The CDR3 loop is CATSGVRDRVLPDTQYF. CDR3 DNA: TGTGCCACCAGTGGCGTCCGGGACAGGGTCCTCCCGGATACGCAGTATTTT.

The chain joins TRBV6-2 or TRBV6-3 to TRBJ2-2, with 7 bases that match TRBD1. CDR1 MNHEY and CDR2 SVGEGT come from the germline V gene. This CDR3 spans 17 amino acids. The trim removed 2 bases at V and 0 bases at J, leaving 6 bases unmatched. CDR3 amino acids: CASSYRIGTANTGELFF. CDR3 coding DNA: TGTGCCAGCAGTTACAGGATCGGGACAGCGAACACCGGGGAGCTGTTTTTT.

V and J are TRBV6-1 and TRBJ2-7; 16 bases map to TRBD2. Unmatched junction bases numbered 12, after V lost 10 bases and J lost 6 bases. Germline loops: CDR1 MNHNS, CDR2 SASEGT. There are 16 residues in the CDR3. CDR3: CATSPGTSGGAVEQYF. CDR3 bases: TGTGCCACCTCCCCCGGGACTAGCGGGGGGGCGGTCGAGCAGTACTTC.

This clonotype came up a few times. This chain joins TRBV3-1 and TRBJ2-3, with 7 bases matching TRBD2. Germline CDR1 LGHDT, CDR2 YNNKEL (reference sequence). The CDR3 runs to 15 residues. J was trimmed by 0 bases and V by 4 bases; bases with no gene match: 4. This CDR3 is CASSPGTISTDTQYF. DNA for the CDR3: TGTGCCAGCAGCCCGGGGACTATTAGCACAGATACGCAGTATTTT.

CDR3: CATSTLGEGEKLFF. In nucleotides, the CDR3 is TGTGCCACCAGTACCCTGGGGGAGGGTGAAAAACTGTTTTTT. The V call is TRBV15, the J call TRBJ1-4; tentatively, D is TRBD1 (5 bases). Germline loops: CDR1 LNHNV, CDR2 YYDKDF (reference sequence). The V and J ends lost 6 bases and 7 bases respectively, with 15 bases between them. CDR3 length equals 14 residues. The entire variable domain, with the rest obtained from reference TRBV15 and TRBJ1-4, is as follows: DAMVIQNPRYQVTQFGKPVTLSCSQTLNHNVMYWYQQKSSQAPKLLFHYYDKDFNNEADTPDNFQSRRPNTSFCFLDIRSPGLGDTAMYLCATSTLGEGEKLFFGSGTQLSVL.

J is TRBJ1-2 and V is TRBV5-1; a weak D match, TRBD1 (5 bases). Germline V gene lookup returns CDR1 SGHRS and CDR2 YFSETQ. V was shortened by 2 bases and J by 4 bases, with 15 bases between the two germline ends. The length of the CDR3 is 15 residues. CDR3 coding DNA: TGCGCCAGCAGCTTTGGGACCCAGGTTATCTATGGCTACACCTTC. Amino acid sequence: CASSFGTQVIYGYTF.

The sample holds a few counts of this clonotype. V and J are TRBV7-9 and TRBJ1-1, with no clear D. This CDR3 is 14 amino acids long. Trimming cost V 3 bases and J 0 bases, with 8 bases left between them. The germline CDR1 and CDR2 sequences are SEHNR and FQNEAQ (reference sequence). CDR3 DNA sequence: TGTGCCAGCAGCTTGAGCGATATGAACACTGAAGCTTTCTTT. The encoded protein is CASSLSDMNTEAFF.

V usage is TRBV5-5 and J usage is TRBJ2-7, with no clear D. Germline CDR1 and CDR2: SGHKS and YYEKEE (reference sequence). Trimming removed 4 bases at V and 6 bases at J, with 14 bases between. This CDR3 spans 13 amino acids. For the CDR3, the DNA is TGTGCCAGCAGCACGGGCCCGACGGGCGAGCAGTACTTC. This encodes CASSTGPTGEQYF.

The J gene is TRBJ1-4, the V gene TRBV14; D gene uncertain. The CDR3 consists of 14 residues. Between the trimmed V and J ends, which lost 4 bases and 8 bases, there was a span of 14 bases. The germline gives CDR1 SGHDN, CDR2 FVKESK. Written as DNA, the CDR3 is TGTGCCAGCAGCCGCCTCGGACCGGGAGAAAAACTGTTTTTT. Its translation: CASSRLGPGEKLFF.

This clonotype has only a few counts. The V and J genes are TRBV12-3 or TRBV12-4 and TRBJ2-5; 9 bases line up with TRBD1. CDR3 size: 14 residues. Germline trimming cut 9 bases from V and 2 bases from J; bases unmatched to any gene: 7. CDR3 amino acids: CASSFGTGQETQYF. Here the CDR3 DNA reads TGTGCCAGTTCGTTCGGGACAGGGCAAGAGACCCAGTACTTC.